Listed below are T cell receptor beta chains from one sample, sequenced in a study of CD8+ T cells in alopecia areata. Data came from immunoSEQ multiplex PCR; TCRdb stores just in-frame clones and leaves some out. This sample has roughly 150,000 clones; 80% to 90% occur once, and the top ten carry roughly 16%. The material was CD8+ T cells sorted from blood, obtained at week 0. The receptors originated from a human donor with alopecia areata. The CDR3 runs from the conserved cysteine through the conserved F or W. Each record gives: D gene, V gene, J gene, clone size, CDR3 DNA, CDR3 protein. D genes are given only for firm matches. Rows may omit the clone size; those that give it use once, few, many or a size class.

D: -; V: TRBV14; J: TRBJ2-7; size: -; DNA: TGTGCCAGCAGCCCGTTGGGTTACGAGCAGTACTTC; CDR3: CASSPLGYEQYF
D: -; V: TRBV9; J: TRBJ2-1; size: -; DNA: TGTGCCAGCAGCGTAGAAGGGTACCCCTACAATGAGCAGTTCTTC; CDR3: CASSVEGYPYNEQFF
D: TRBD1; V: TRBV6-1; J: TRBJ2-7; size: -; DNA: TGTGCCAGCAGGGGACAGGGCGCCGCCTACGAGCAGTACTTC; CDR3: CASRGQGAAYEQYF
D: -; V: TRBV4-2; J: TRBJ2-7; size: few; DNA: TGTGCCAGCAGCCGCGGCGACTACGAGCAGTACTTC; CDR3: CASSRGDYEQYF
D: TRBD1; V: TRBV7-9; J: TRBJ2-5; size: -; DNA: TGTGCCAGCAGCTTACCCTACAGGGGCCGTCAATGGGAGACCCAGTACTTC; CDR3: CASSLPYRGRQWETQYF
D: TRBD1; V: TRBV29-1; J: TRBJ2-5; size: few; DNA: TGCAGCGCCGTTCCCGGGACAGCGGAAGAGACCCAGTACTTC; CDR3: CSAVPGTAEETQYF
D: -; V: TRBV27; J: TRBJ2-7; size: -; DNA: TGTGCCAGCAGTTTATCGAACGGCGCGAACGAGCAGTACTTC; CDR3: CASSLSNGANEQYF
D: -; V: TRBV9; J: TRBJ2-2; size: -; DNA: TGTGCCAGCAGCGCAGCGCAAGGGGAGCTGTTTTTT; CDR3: CASSAAQGELFF
D: -; V: TRBV6-1; J: TRBJ2-3; size: -; DNA: TGTGCCAGCATGGAAGGTTATTCAGATACGCAGTATTTT; CDR3: CASMEGYSDTQYF
D: TRBD2; V: TRBV7-9; J: TRBJ2-7; size: -; DNA: TGTGCCAGCTCGTTGGGCGGGGGAACGGGGTACGAGCAGTACTTC; CDR3: CASSLGGGTGYEQYF
D: -; V: TRBV29-1; J: TRBJ1-2; size: -; DNA: TGCAGCGTTGACAGGGTCATCTATGGCTACACCTTC; CDR3: CSVDRVIYGYTF
D: -; V: TRBV2; J: TRBJ2-1; size: -; DNA: TGTGCCACCGTATGGAATGAGCAGTTCTTC; CDR3: CATVWNEQFF
D: -; V: TRBV27; J: TRBJ2-1; size: -; DNA: TGTGCCAGCAGTTTAAAGGCCGGTGGCGATGAGCAGTTCTTC; CDR3: CASSLKAGGDEQFF
D: TRBD1; V: TRBV13; J: TRBJ2-3; size: once; DNA: TGTGCCAGCAGCATCCTAAACTTCGACAGGGGGCAGGAGGCAGATACGCAGTATTTT; CDR3: CASSILNFDRGQEADTQYF
D: TRBD1; V: TRBV5-1; J: TRBJ2-1; size: -; DNA: TGCGCCAGCAGCTTGACAGGGGTGGTCGATGAGCAGTTCTTC; CDR3: CASSLTGVVDEQFF
D: -; V: TRBV7-9; J: TRBJ1-6; size: -; DNA: TGTGCCAGCAGCTCCCCCGATCAGGGGAGGAATTCACCCCTCCACTTT; CDR3: CASSSPDQGRNSPLHF
D: -; V: TRBV29-1; J: TRBJ2-2; size: -; DNA: TGCAGCGTTTTTGCGTGGACCGGGGAGCTGTTTTTT; CDR3: CSVFAWTGELFF
D: -; V: TRBV30; J: TRBJ2-7; size: -; DNA: TGTGCCGCAAAACAAGGACTAAGCTCCTACGAGCAGTACTTC; CDR3: CAAKQGLSSYEQYF
D: TRBD2; V: TRBV5-1; J: TRBJ2-1; size: -; DNA: TGCGCCAGCAGCTTACCACTAGCGTCCTACAATGAGCAGTTCTTC; CDR3: CASSLPLASYNEQFF
D: -; V: TRBV2; J: TRBJ2-1; size: -; DNA: TGTGCCAGCAGTTTTTGGGGGCCCTTAAATGAGCAGTTCTTC; CDR3: CASSFWGPLNEQFF
D: TRBD1; V: TRBV27; J: TRBJ2-7; size: -; DNA: TGTGCCAGCAGCCTGGACAGGGACTACGAGCAGTACTTC; CDR3: CASSLDRDYEQYF
D: TRBD1; V: TRBV6-5; J: TRBJ1-1; size: -; DNA: TGTGCCAGCAGTTTTACAGGGGGCTTCACTGAAGCTTTCTTT; CDR3: CASSFTGGFTEAFF
D: -; V: TRBV27; J: TRBJ1-1; size: -; DNA: TGTGCCAGCAGTTTATGGGGGGCGTCGGGCACTGAAGCTTTCTTT; CDR3: CASSLWGASGTEAFF
D: -; V: TRBV29-1; J: TRBJ1-1; size: -; DNA: TGCAGCGTTGAGCCGGAGGACACTGAAGCTTTCTTT; CDR3: CSVEPEDTEAFF
D: TRBD1; V: TRBV27; J: TRBJ2-2; size: -; DNA: TGTGCCAGCAACTATCTGACAGGGCGAGACACCGGGGAGCTGTTTTTT; CDR3: CASNYLTGRDTGELFF
D: -; V: TRBV7-9; J: TRBJ2-7; size: -; DNA: TGTGCCAGCAGCCCCCCTGGCGAGCAGTACTTC; CDR3: CASSPPGEQYF
D: TRBD2; V: TRBV9; J: TRBJ2-1; size: -; DNA: TGTGCCAGCAGCGTAAGCGGGAGCTCCTACAATGAGCAGTTCTTC; CDR3: CASSVSGSSYNEQFF
D: -; V: TRBV7-6; J: TRBJ2-1; size: -; DNA: TGTGCCAGCAGCTTAAGGACGGATGAGCAGTTCTTC; CDR3: CASSLRTDEQFF
D: -; V: TRBV7-8; J: TRBJ2-3; size: -; DNA: TGTGCCAGCAGCTTATACGGGGCTTCAGATACGCAGTATTTT; CDR3: CASSLYGASDTQYF
D: -; V: TRBV13; J: TRBJ2-7; size: -; DNA: TGTGCCAGCAGCTTAGTTAAACGGGGACTCTACCTCTACGAGCAGTACTTC; CDR3: CASSLVKRGLYLYEQYF
D: -; V: TRBV7-9; J: TRBJ1-4; size: -; DNA: TGTGCCAGCAGCTTCGAGGGGAGGACTAATGAAAAACTGTTTTTT; CDR3: CASSFEGRTNEKLFF
D: TRBD2; V: TRBV4-1; J: TRBJ2-7; size: -; DNA: TGCGCCAGCAGCCAAGGCCGACTAGCGGGGGACTACGAGCAGTACTTC; CDR3: CASSQGRLAGDYEQYF
D: -; V: TRBV5-4; J: TRBJ2-7; size: -; DNA: TGTGCCAGCAGCTTGGGACTGAGTTCCTACGAGCAGTACTTC; CDR3: CASSLGLSSYEQYF
D: -; V: TRBV9; J: TRBJ2-7; size: -; DNA: TGTGCCAGCAGCGTAGTGCTGGGGGCCGAGCAGTACTTC; CDR3: CASSVVLGAEQYF
D: TRBD1; V: TRBV30; J: TRBJ2-7; size: -; DNA: TGTGCCTGGAGTCCGGACAGGGTTAACTACGAGCAGTACTTC; CDR3: CAWSPDRVNYEQYF
D: -; V: TRBV29-1; J: TRBJ1-1; size: -; DNA: TGCAGCGTTGAAGGGGTTACCGTACAGGATGAAGCTTTCTTT; CDR3: CSVEGVTVQDEAFF
D: TRBD1; V: TRBV27; J: TRBJ2-3; size: -; DNA: TGTGCCAGCAGAGGGACAGGGGGCACAGATACGCAGTATTTT; CDR3: CASRGTGGTDTQYF
D: -; V: TRBV7-9; J: TRBJ1-1; size: -; DNA: TGTGCCAGCAGCCCCCCCGGGACGAACACTGAAGCTTTCTTT; CDR3: CASSPPGTNTEAFF
D: TRBD1; V: TRBV12-5; J: TRBJ2-7; size: -; DNA: TGTGCTAGTGGTTTGCCCGCCCTTGGACAGGTCCTAGTACAGTACTTC; CDR3: CASGLPALGQVLVQYF
D: -; V: TRBV6-6; J: TRBJ1-1; size: -; DNA: TGTGCCAGCAGTTTCTTAGAGGGCCGGGCTGAAGCTTTCTTT; CDR3: CASSFLEGRAEAFF
D: -; V: TRBV30; J: TRBJ2-7; size: -; DNA: TGTGCCTGGAGTGTACAAAGGGCGAGCTCCTACGAGCAGTACTTC; CDR3: CAWSVQRASSYEQYF
D: -; V: TRBV7-9; J: TRBJ1-2; size: -; DNA: TGTGCCAGCAGCTTCTTGGACAGAGGGGGTGGCTACACCTTC; CDR3: CASSFLDRGGGYTF
D: -; V: TRBV9; J: TRBJ2-7; size: -; DNA: TGTGCCAGCAGCGTAGCCGGGACCGACTACGAGCAGTACTTC; CDR3: CASSVAGTDYEQYF
D: -; V: TRBV13; J: TRBJ2-1; size: -; DNA: TGTGCCAGCAGCTTAAGGGGGAGCTCCTACAATGAGCAGTTCTTC; CDR3: CASSLRGSSYNEQFF
D: TRBD1; V: TRBV30; J: TRBJ1-1; size: -; DNA: TGTGCCTGGAGTTCTGGACAGGGGAGAACTGAAGCTTTCTTT; CDR3: CAWSSGQGRTEAFF
D: -; V: TRBV13; J: TRBJ2-7; size: -; DNA: TGTGCCAGCAGCTGGAGCGGAGTCCACGAGCAGTACTTC; CDR3: CASSWSGVHEQYF
D: -; V: TRBV27; J: TRBJ2-2; size: few; DNA: TGTGCCAGCAGTTTCGGACAGCACACCGGGGAGCTGTTTTTT; CDR3: CASSFGQHTGELFF
D: -; V: TRBV7-8; J: TRBJ2-7; size: -; DNA: TGTGCCAGCAGCCATTATATGGGAGAGGAGTCCTACGAGCAGTACTTC; CDR3: CASSHYMGEESYEQYF
D: -; V: TRBV15; J: TRBJ2-1; size: -; DNA: TGTGCCACCAGCAGAGATCGGACACACAATGAGCAGTTCTTC; CDR3: CATSRDRTHNEQFF
D: -; V: TRBV6-1; J: TRBJ1-1; size: -; DNA: TGTGCCAGCAGAGAACCAGGGTACACTGAAGCTTTCTTT; CDR3: CASREPGYTEAFF
D: -; V: TRBV4-1; J: TRBJ2-7; size: -; DNA: TGCGCCAGCAGCCAAGGTTCGGGTCCCTACGAGCAGTACTTC; CDR3: CASSQGSGPYEQYF
D: TRBD1; V: TRBV27; J: TRBJ1-2; size: -; DNA: TGTGCCAGCAGTTTCGGACAGGGCGACTATGGCTACACCTTC; CDR3: CASSFGQGDYGYTF
D: -; V: TRBV12-5; J: TRBJ1-1; size: few; DNA: TGTGCTAGTGGTTCTTCCCGACAGGTGACTGAAGCTTTCTTT; CDR3: CASGSSRQVTEAFF
D: -; V: TRBV4-1; J: TRBJ2-3; size: -; DNA: TGCGCCAGCAGCCAAGAGACGTGGCTAGCCCGAGATACGCAGTATTTT; CDR3: CASSQETWLARDTQYF
D: -; V: TRBV27; J: TRBJ1-2; size: -; DNA: TGTGCCAGCAGTTTATCGGGGACACTTCCTAACTATGGCTACACCTTC; CDR3: CASSLSGTLPNYGYTF
D: -; V: TRBV5-1; J: TRBJ2-7; size: -; DNA: TGCGCCAGCAGCCCAGGGGTGGGGCAGTCCTACGAGCAGTACTTC; CDR3: CASSPGVGQSYEQYF
D: TRBD1; V: TRBV4-1; J: TRBJ2-7; size: -; DNA: TGCGCCAGCAGCCAAGAGTTTGGGGACAGGGGAGGTGAGCAGTACTTC; CDR3: CASSQEFGDRGGEQYF
D: -; V: TRBV6-5; J: TRBJ2-1; size: -; DNA: TGTGCCAGCAGTTACAGTCTAGCCTACAATGAGCAGTTCTTC; CDR3: CASSYSLAYNEQFF
D: TRBD1; V: TRBV7-9; J: TRBJ2-7; size: -; DNA: TGTGCCAGCAGCTCCGTCCCAGGACAGGGGGAGTACGAGCAGTACTTC; CDR3: CASSSVPGQGEYEQYF